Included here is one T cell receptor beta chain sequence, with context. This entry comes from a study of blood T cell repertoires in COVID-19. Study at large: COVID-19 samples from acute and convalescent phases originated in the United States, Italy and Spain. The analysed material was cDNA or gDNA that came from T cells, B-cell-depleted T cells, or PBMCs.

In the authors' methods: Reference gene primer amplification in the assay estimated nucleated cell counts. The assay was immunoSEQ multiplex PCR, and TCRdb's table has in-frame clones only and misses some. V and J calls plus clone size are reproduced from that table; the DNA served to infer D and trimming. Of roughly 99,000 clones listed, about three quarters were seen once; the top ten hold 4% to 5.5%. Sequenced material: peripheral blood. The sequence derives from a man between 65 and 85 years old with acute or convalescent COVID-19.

CDR3 nucleotide sequence: TGTGCCAGCAGCTTCGGACAGGGGGCCGAAGATACGCAGTATTTT. It specifies CASSFGQGAEDTQYF. The chain recombines TRBV5-6 with TRBJ2-3; 11 bases match TRBD1. Losses at the gene ends were 2 bases for V and 5 bases for J; bases not matched to a gene: 4. In germline, CDR1 is SGHDT, CDR2 YYEEEE. The CDR3 sequence is 15 residues long.